This T cell receptor beta chain was found in a study of cytomegalovirus exposure and HLA in healthy donors. About the study: An analysis done earlier identified about 120 million unique TCR beta sequences from approximately 180 million T cells.

60 Vbeta and 13 Jbeta primers were used in PCR. Assay used: immunoSEQ multiplex PCR; TCRdb lists only in-frame clones, some missing. The sample lists 150,000 to 200,000 clones, 65% to 90% occurring once. Note on this clone: Antigen unknown.

V dropped 4 bases and J dropped 0 bases, with 17 bases sitting between them. The germline V gene encodes CDR1 SGHTS and CDR2 YDEGEE. The CDR3 runs to 17 residues. The study, taken as a whole, reports: DRB1 showed the most TCR associations and HLA-C the fewest in a later analysis, as rates varied by HLA locus.

The specimen sequenced was PBMCs. The chain uses TRBV5-8 and TRBJ1-3; possibly TRBD1 for D (5 bases). This receptor was taken from a woman in her 50s in good health and CMV-seronegative. The CDR3 bases are TGTGCCAGCAGCCCGGACACCTTAGATCCCTCTGGAAACACCATATATTTT. Translating gives CASSPDTLDPSGNTIYF.